These 26 T cell receptor beta chains were all obtained from the same sample, sequenced in a study of vaccination and CD4 T cells after COVID-19. Which antigens these TCRs recognize remains unknown. Sequencing of cultured CD4+ T cell DNA used the Oncomine TCR Beta short-read assay. MiXCR, run by TCRdb on the PCR reads, gives a single entry per CDR3 protein. The table records 15,000 to 20,000 distinct CDR3 sequences, roughly two thirds of them present only once. Treatment indicated: roughly 11-day PBMC culture with coronavirus spike peptide pools or control peptides (ViraFEST assay). The sequenced material came from CD4+ T cells from blood, cultured in vitro. The receptors were sampled from a human donor who had recovered from COVID-19.

By share, this clonotype counts as medium-sized. The chain uses TRBV20-1 and TRBJ1-3; a possible D gene is TRBD1 (5 bases). CDR3 length equals 14 residues. Germline V gene data show CDR1 as DFQATT and CDR2 as SNEGSKA (reference sequence). Trimming took off 6 bases at V and 0 bases at J, with 12 bases between the two ends. The CDR3 DNA follows: TGCAGTGCCCCTGACAGAAACTCTGGAAACACCATATATTTT. Translating it yields CSAPDRNSGNTIYF.

V and J are TRBV19 and TRBJ1-1; 9 bases are shared with TRBD1. V lost 6 bases to trimming and J lost 11 bases; unmatched junction nucleotides: 10. This CDR3 is 13 amino acids long. Germline-derived CDR1 and CDR2 are LNHDA and SQIVND (reference sequence). CDR3 sequence (DNA): TGTGCCAGTAGGAAACAGGGGGCGCGGGGCGCTTTCTTT. It encodes CASRKQGARGAFF.

J is TRBJ1-1 and V is TRBV7-2; D is undetermined. The CDR3 contains 11 residues. V was pared by 5 bases and J by 7 bases, with 8 bases between. CDR1 and CDR2 from the germline V gene are SGHTA and FQGNSA. CDR3 in amino acids: CASSLRREAFF. The CDR3 DNA sequence: TGTGCCAGCAGCCTACGACGTGAAGCTTTCTTT.

The rearrangement uses TRBV25-1 and TRBJ2-7; 14 bases are shared with TRBD2. V trimming: 4 bases; J trimming: 3 bases; junction bases outside the gene matches: 5. The CDR3 runs 16 residues. Germline CDR1 and CDR2: MGHDK and SYGVNS. The DNA for the CDR3 is TGTGCCAGCAGTGGGAGACTAGCGGGAGGGGACTACGAGCAGTACTTC. Translation gives CASSGRLAGGDYEQYF.

The genes are TRBV5-4 and TRBJ2-1; a possible D gene is TRBD2 (6 bases). The CDR3 covers 17 residues. Trimming stripped 4 bases from V and 2 bases from J, with 19 bases between. Germline lookup yields CDR1 SGHNT and CDR2 YYREEE (reference sequence). CDR3 sequence reads: CASSPSGGLVAYNEQFF. Here the CDR3 DNA reads TGTGCCAGCAGCCCCTCTGGAGGGCTAGTCGCCTACAATGAGCAGTTCTTC.

The V and J genes are TRBV7-2 and TRBJ2-7, with a weak D call TRBD1 (5 bases). CDR3 size: 15 residues. Germline V CDR1 and CDR2: SGHTA, FQGNSA. V was cut by 5 bases and J by 0 bases, with 14 bases left in between. The CDR3 protein is CASSPGYLSSYEQYF. CDR3 DNA sequence: TGTGCCAGCAGCCCAGGGTATTTGAGCTCCTACGAGCAGTACTTC.

The genes are TRBV7-2 and TRBJ2-2; D ambiguous. The CDR3 has 17 residues. Germline V gene sequence: CDR1 SGHTA, CDR2 FQGNSA. V was cut by 1 base and J by 4 bases, with 16 bases left in between. The CDR3 sequence: CASSLVVIGSATGELFF. The CDR3 region has the DNA TGTGCCAGCAGCTTAGTAGTTATCGGGTCGGCCACCGGGGAGCTGTTTTTT.

For the CDR3, the DNA is TGTGCCACCCGGGGGTTGGGTACTGAAGCTTTCTTT. It encodes CATRGLGTEAFF. The chain recombines TRBV24-1 with TRBJ1-1; the D gene is possibly TRBD1 (5 bases). This CDR3 has 12 residues. V shed 9 bases and J shed 5 bases, with 12 bases lying between them. Germline V lookup: CDR1 KGHDR, CDR2 SFDVKD.

The chain recombines TRBV28 with TRBJ1-3, with TRBD1 matching over 7 bases. Germline loops: CDR1 MDHEN, CDR2 SYDVKM. The V and J ends lost 3 bases and 2 bases, in that order; junction bases with no gene match: 10. This CDR3 is built from 17 residues. CDR3 residues: CASSLVGTGTAGNTIYF. The CDR3 DNA sequence: TGTGCCAGCAGTTTGGTGGGGACTGGGACAGCTGGAAACACCATATATTTT. The entire variable domain, with the rest obtained from reference TRBV28 and TRBJ1-3, is as follows: DVKVTQSSRYLVKRTGEKVFLECVQDMDHENMFWYRQDPGLGLRLIYFSYDVKMKEKGDIPEGYSVSREKKERFSLILESASTNQTSMYLCASSLVGTGTAGNTIYFGEGSWLTVV.

This clonotype was seen a few times. The chain is built from TRBV6-2 or TRBV6-3 and TRBJ2-5; D is ambiguous. Trimming removed 2 bases at V and 3 bases at J, with 10 bases between. The length of the CDR3 is 14 residues. Germline V gene data show CDR1 as MNHEY and CDR2 as SVGEGT. CDR3 in DNA: TGTGCCAGCAGTTACGTCTCAATGAAAGAGACCCAGTACTTC. Its protein product is CASSYVSMKETQYF.

This clonotype turned up a few times. The chain links TRBV20-1 to TRBJ2-5; 7 bases align to TRBD2. The V gene's germline CDR1 is DFQATT and CDR2 SNEGSKA (reference sequence). The CDR3 loop spans 14 amino acids. V gave up 5 bases and J gave up 9 bases; unmatched junction bases: 15. DNA of the CDR3: TGCAGTGCTCCAAGGGCTGCCCCTGGGGGGGCCCAGTACTTC. Its protein product is CSAPRAAPGGAQYF.

This chain connects TRBV7-9 to TRBJ2-7, with 13 positions matching TRBD2. This CDR3 spans 21 amino acids. Germline CDR1 and CDR2: SEHNR and FQNEAQ (reference sequence). V was clipped by 3 bases and J by 4 bases; unmatched bases: 21. The DNA of the CDR3 is TGTGCCAGCAGCTTCATAGGGGCAGGAGGACTAGCGGGAGTTGGATCGTACGAGCAGTACTTC. Its protein product is CASSFIGAGGLAGVGSYEQYF.

The chain carries TRBV27 and TRBJ2-1; TRBD1 or TRBD2 may be the D gene (5 bases each). The germline gives CDR1 MNHEY, CDR2 SMNVEV (reference sequence). The CDR3 is 16 amino acids. V was trimmed by 1 base and J by 5 bases, leaving 15 bases between them. The CDR3 spells CASSLFGDVRNNEQFF. In DNA form, the CDR3 reads TGTGCCAGCAGTTTATTTGGGGACGTACGGAACAATGAGCAGTTCTTC.

CDR3 sequence: CAILPGGVSNQPQHF. CDR3 sequence (DNA): TGTGCCATCCTACCCGGAGGCGTAAGCAATCAGCCCCAGCATTTT. This chain links TRBV28 with TRBJ1-5; D gene uncertain. Trimming removed 10 bases at V and 1 base at J, with 17 bases between. This CDR3 has 15 residues. The V gene's germline CDR1 is MDHEN and CDR2 SYDVKM.

On this clonotype: The junction and the germline gene differ at one end; a read error may be behind it. J is TRBJ1-6 and V is TRBV6-1; D gene ambiguous. The V gene's germline CDR1 is MNHNS and CDR2 SASEGT. This CDR3 has 15 amino acids. The DNA of the CDR3 is TGTGCCAGCACCCTTCGTCGGGATTATAGTTCACCCCTCCACTTT. Translation gives CASTLRRDYSSPLHF.

The V gene is TRBV28, the J gene TRBJ1-1; D remains unclear. This CDR3 is built from 12 residues. In germline, CDR1 is MDHEN, CDR2 SYDVKM. V shed 2 bases and J shed 0 bases, with 1 base lying between them. The CDR3 is CASSLLNTEAFF. CDR3 sequence (DNA): TGTGCCAGCAGTTTACTGAACACTGAAGCTTTCTTT.

The chain has TRBV6-1 and TRBJ1-5; D gene uncertain. This CDR3 region has 14 residues. In germline, CDR1 is MNHNS, CDR2 SASEGT. V was pared by 9 bases and J by 3 bases, with 15 bases between. CDR3 sequence reads: CASLRSLYNQPQHF. In nucleotides, the CDR3 is TGTGCCAGTTTGAGGTCCCTGTACAATCAGCCCCAGCATTTT.

The chain uses TRBV28 and TRBJ2-1, with D tentatively TRBD1 or TRBD2 (7 bases each). Per germline, CDR1 MDHEN and CDR2 SYDVKM. Trimming shortened V by 5 bases and J by 7 bases, and 24 bases separated the two germline ends. The CDR3 length is 17 residues. The CDR3 region has the DNA TGTGCCAGCAGTAGGGGGGGGGCGACAGGGCCCGCAAATGAGCAGTTCTTC. This encodes CASSRGGATGPANEQFF.

The chain joins TRBV19 to TRBJ2-5, with 9 bases identical to TRBD1. Per germline, CDR1 LNHDA and CDR2 SQIVND (reference sequence). CDR3 size: 15 residues. V lost 6 bases to trimming and J lost 4 bases; unmatched junction nucleotides: 9. CDR3 amino acids: CASSNGQGLGETQYF. The DNA of the CDR3 is TGTGCCAGTAGCAATGGACAGGGGCTGGGAGAGACCCAGTACTTC.

Only a few counts were recorded for this clonotype. The rearrangement uses TRBV12-3 or TRBV12-4 and TRBJ1-1, with unresolved D. Trimming removed 4 bases from V and 7 bases from J, with 7 bases in between. This CDR3 region has 11 residues. The CDR3 DNA reads as TGTGCCAGCAGTTCCACAGTTGAAGCTTTCTTT. This encodes CASSSTVEAFF.

The chain has TRBV7-2 and TRBJ2-3, with TRBD2 identical over 7 bases. Trimming at V came to 1 base and at J to 1 base, leaving 5 bases not matched to a gene. This CDR3 is 16 amino acids long. The germline gives CDR1 SGHTA, CDR2 FQGNSA. In nucleotides, the CDR3 is TGTGCCAGCAGCTTAGTTCGGGCGGGAGGCACAGATACGCAGTATTTT. Protein: CASSLVRAGGTDTQYF. The whole variable domain, filled in from reference TRBV7-2 and TRBJ2-3, reads GAGVSQSPSNKVTEKGKDVELRCDPISGHTALYWYRQSLGQGLEFLIYFQGNSAPDKSGLPSDRFSAERTGGSVSTLTIQRTQQEDSAVYLCASSLVRAGGTDTQYFGPGTRLTVL.

The genes are TRBV6-1 and TRBJ1-5; tentatively, D is TRBD1 (6 bases). The V gene's germline CDR1 is MNHNS and CDR2 SASEGT. This CDR3 is 16 amino acids long. V lost 11 bases to trimming and J lost 1 base, with 21 bases between them. The CDR3 nucleotides are TGTGCCTCCTCAACCGGGACAAATCCCAGCAATCAGCCCCAGCATTTT. It yields the protein CASSTGTNPSNQPQHF.

The V gene is TRBV7-9, the J gene TRBJ1-4; 11 bases map to TRBD1. The CDR3 length is 13 residues. V lost 6 bases, J lost 10 bases, and 4 bases stayed unmatched. Per the germline V gene, CDR1 is SEHNR and CDR2 is FQNEAQ (reference sequence). CDR3: CASRGQGDGKLFF. DNA for the CDR3: TGTGCCAGCAGGGGACAGGGGGATGGAAAACTGTTTTTT.

The chain joins TRBV7-2 to TRBJ2-4; no clear D gene. This CDR3 has 16 residues. Trimming took off 4 bases at V and 0 bases at J, with 13 bases between the two ends. The V gene's germline CDR1 is SGHTA and CDR2 FQGNSA. The CDR3: CASSWTSNLAKNIQYF. In DNA form, the CDR3 reads TGTGCCAGCAGCTGGACCTCAAACCTAGCCAAAAACATTCAGTACTTC. The full variable domain, rest sourced from reference TRBV7-2 and TRBJ2-4, is GAGVSQSPSNKVTEKGKDVELRCDPISGHTALYWYRQSLGQGLEFLIYFQGNSAPDKSGLPSDRFSAERTGGSVSTLTIQRTQQEDSAVYLCASSWTSNLAKNIQYFGAGTRLSVL.

This chain links TRBV6-5 with TRBJ2-7, with D perhaps matching TRBD1 (6 bases). V was clipped by 2 bases and J by 6 bases, with 23 bases between them. The germline V gene has CDR1 MNHEY and CDR2 SVGAGI. CDR3 length: 17 amino acids. The CDR3 DNA sequence: TGTGCCAGCAGTTACCGGATTGGACAGCTAATATCGGTCGAGCAGTACTTC. It yields the protein CASSYRIGQLISVEQYF.

This rearrangement joins TRBV24-1 to TRBJ2-7; possibly TRBD2 for D (5 bases). Trimming pared 7 bases from V and 6 bases from J, leaving 18 bases between. CDR1 KGHDR and CDR2 SFDVKD come from the germline V gene. The CDR3 consists of 14 residues. Here the CDR3 reads CATSRSGGSGEQYF. The CDR3 DNA reads as TGTGCCACCAGCCGCTCAGGTGGGAGCGGCGAGCAGTACTTC.